Given below is one T cell receptor (beta chain) in context. Measured with immunoSEQ multiplex PCR; TCRdb has only the in-frame clones, and not every one. The sample has more than 35,000 clones, around 89% seen once. These data originate in a study of OX40 agonist ivuxolimab in advanced cancers. Germline assignment: CDR1 SGHAT and CDR2 FQNNGV. This CDR3 is 12 amino acids long. V was trimmed by 1 base and J by 8 bases, leaving 8 bases between them. The chain combines TRBV11-2 with TRBJ1-2; D unclear. Sample: CD4+ or CD8+ T cells sorted from blood, taken in a trial of the OX40 agonist ivuxolimab. This clonotype was sampled from an adult with an advanced solid tumor such as melanoma, head and neck, liver or kidney cancer. CDR3 sequence: CASSLVREGYTF. The CDR3 nucleotides are TGTGCCAGCAGCTTAGTCCGAGAGGGCTACACCTTC.